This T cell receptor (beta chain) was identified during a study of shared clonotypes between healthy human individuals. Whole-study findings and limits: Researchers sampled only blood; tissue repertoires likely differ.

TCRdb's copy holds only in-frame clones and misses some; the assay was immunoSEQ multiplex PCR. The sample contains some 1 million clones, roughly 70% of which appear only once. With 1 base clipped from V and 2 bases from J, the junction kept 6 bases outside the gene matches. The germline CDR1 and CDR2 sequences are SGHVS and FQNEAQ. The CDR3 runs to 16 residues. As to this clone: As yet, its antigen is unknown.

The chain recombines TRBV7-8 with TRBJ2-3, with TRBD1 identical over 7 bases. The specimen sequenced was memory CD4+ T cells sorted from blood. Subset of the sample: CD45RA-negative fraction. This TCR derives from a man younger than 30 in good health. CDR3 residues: CASSLGSQGITDTQYF. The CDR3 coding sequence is TGTGCCAGCAGCTTAGGATCACAGGGGATCACAGATACGCAGTATTTT.